These 2 T cell receptor beta chains came from one sample sequenced in a study of CD8+ T cells in alopecia areata. Extraction of RNA preceded its reverse transcription into cDNA, which served as the sequencing template. TCRdb's copy holds only in-frame clones and misses some; the assay was immunoSEQ multiplex PCR. The sample holds 140,000 to 150,000 clones, under 60% seen once. Source: CD4+ T cells sorted from blood, taken at week 0. The receptor set was obtained from a human donor with alopecia areata.

A remark on this clone: This same CDR3 is encoded by further DNA sequences in the sample. V is TRBV30 and J is TRBJ1-5; D remains unclear. The germline V and J ends were trimmed by 0 bases and 4 bases, with 7 bases remaining between them. The CDR3 extends over 13 amino acids. CDR1 and CDR2 (germline): GTSNPN, SVGIG (reference sequence). The CDR3 here is CAWSVQGNQPQHF. Here the CDR3 DNA reads TGTGCCTGGAGTGTACAAGGAAATCAGCCCCAGCATTTT.

The table lists this clone with a few counts. This chain joins TRBV4-1 and TRBJ1-2, with 12 bases matching TRBD1. CDR3 size: 16 residues. Trimming cost V 1 base and J 6 bases; bases outside gene matches: 6. Germline V gives CDR1 MGHRA, CDR2 YSYEKL. In DNA, the CDR3 is TGCGCCAGCAGCCAAGTGGGGGACAGGGGGCGAAATGGCTACACCTTC. This translates into CASSQVGDRGRNGYTF.